The rows below give T cell receptor beta chains drawn from one sample of a study of control samples from healthy donors and cancer patients. Measured with immunoSEQ multiplex PCR; TCRdb has only the in-frame clones, and not every one. This sample has tens of thousands of clones, with 91% found just once. The sequenced sample was blood. The source is a man under 40 in good health. Both conserved end residues are part of each CDR3. The order of the fields is V gene, clone size, D gene, J gene, CDR3 protein, CDR3 DNA. The D gene is left open where the match is weak. Only part of the rows carry a size: once, few, many, or a class if the clone is expanded.

V: TRBV6-1; size: -; D: -; J: TRBJ2-7; CDR3: CASSEGRYHEQYF; DNA: TGTGCCAGCAGTGAAGGTCGGTACCACGAGCAGTACTTC
V: TRBV6-2/TRBV6-3; size: -; D: -; J: TRBJ1-5; CDR3: CASSYTLGTDLGGQPQHF; DNA: TGTGCCAGCAGTTACACCTTAGGGACTGACCTGGGAGGTCAGCCCCAGCATTTT
V: TRBV7-9; size: -; D: -; J: TRBJ1-2; CDR3: CASGEGANYGYTF; DNA: TGTGCCTCAGGGGAGGGAGCTAACTATGGCTACACCTTC
V: TRBV7-9; size: -; D: -; J: TRBJ2-1; CDR3: CASALGAGPYNEQFF; DNA: TGTGCCAGCGCCTTGGGCGCGGGCCCCTACAATGAGCAGTTCTTC
V: TRBV10-3; size: -; D: TRBD2; J: TRBJ2-1; CDR3: CAISPSGSNNNEQFF; DNA: TGTGCCATCAGTCCCAGCGGGAGCAACAACAATGAGCAGTTCTTC
V: TRBV25-1; size: -; D: -; J: TRBJ2-6; CDR3: CASRQGSGANVLTF; DNA: TGTGCCAGCAGGCAGGGGTCTGGGGCCAACGTCCTGACTTTC
V: TRBV7-2; size: once; D: -; J: TRBJ2-7; CDR3: CASSLVGASYEQYF; DNA: TGTGCCAGCAGCTTAGTCGGGGCCTCCTACGAGCAGTACTTC
V: TRBV30; size: -; D: -; J: TRBJ2-7; CDR3: CAWSPLRTASYEQYF; DNA: TGTGCCTGGAGTCCCCTGAGGACAGCCTCCTACGAGCAGTACTTC
V: TRBV5-5; size: -; D: TRBD1; J: TRBJ2-5; CDR3: CASSQQGLWETQYF; DNA: TGTGCCAGCAGCCAACAGGGGCTCTGGGAGACCCAGTACTTC
V: TRBV3-1/TRBV3-2; size: once; D: -; J: TRBJ1-4; CDR3: CASSPSDRPNEKLFF; DNA: TGTGCCAGCAGCCCCTCCGACAGGCCCAATGAAAAACTGTTTTTT
V: TRBV7-2; size: -; D: TRBD1; J: TRBJ2-3; CDR3: CASSLGQGAGDTQYF; DNA: TGTGCCAGCAGCTTAGGACAGGGGGCGGGAGATACGCAGTATTTT
V: TRBV18; size: -; D: -; J: TRBJ1-6; CDR3: CASSPGQRDSPLHF; DNA: TGTGCCAGCTCACCTGGGCAGAGAGATTCACCCCTCCACTTT
V: TRBV19; size: few; D: TRBD1; J: TRBJ1-6; CDR3: CASSTRTGAHSPLHF; DNA: TGTGCCAGTAGTACCCGGACAGGGGCGCATTCACCCCTCCACTTT
V: TRBV6-5; size: -; D: TRBD1; J: TRBJ1-2; CDR3: CASSTSRQGNYGYTF; DNA: TGTGCCAGCAGTACCTCCCGACAGGGTAACTATGGCTACACCTTC
V: TRBV2; size: -; D: TRBD2; J: TRBJ2-7; CDR3: CASSRLAGSSYEQYF; DNA: TGTGCCAGCTCGCGACTAGCGGGGAGCTCCTACGAGCAGTACTTC
V: TRBV5-4; size: -; D: -; J: TRBJ2-7; CDR3: CASSLSGREQYF; DNA: TGTGCCAGCAGCTTGTCGGGAAGAGAGCAGTACTTC
V: TRBV6-2/TRBV6-3; size: few; D: TRBD1; J: TRBJ1-1; CDR3: CASSYRDRGSEAFF; DNA: TGTGCCAGCAGTTACCGGGACAGGGGGTCCGAAGCTTTCTTT
V: TRBV10-3; size: once; D: TRBD1; J: TRBJ2-7; CDR3: CAISEGDRATYEQYF; DNA: TGTGCCATCAGTGAAGGTGACAGGGCCACCTACGAGCAGTACTTC
V: TRBV28; size: -; D: -; J: TRBJ1-1; CDR3: CASSLRKLEAFF; DNA: TGTGCCAGCAGTTTAAGAAAACTTGAAGCTTTCTTT
V: TRBV19; size: -; D: -; J: TRBJ2-1; CDR3: CASSMARGGGQPNEQFF; DNA: TGTGCCAGTAGTATGGCAAGGGGAGGGGGGCAACCCAATGAGCAGTTCTTC
V: TRBV24-1; size: -; D: -; J: TRBJ2-7; CDR3: CATSDLGTGTPIYEQYF; DNA: TGTGCCACCAGTGATTTGGGAACCGGGACACCGATCTACGAGCAGTACTTC
V: TRBV28; size: -; D: -; J: TRBJ1-2; CDR3: CASRTTGRLGYTF; DNA: TGTGCCAGCAGGACGACAGGACGATTGGGCTACACCTTC
V: TRBV12-3/TRBV12-4; size: -; D: -; J: TRBJ1-6; CDR3: CASSLEAGVPLHF; DNA: TGTGCCAGCAGTTTGGAGGCCGGGGTACCCCTCCACTTT
V: TRBV9; size: -; D: -; J: TRBJ2-1; CDR3: CASSVVSLANEQFF; DNA: TGTGCCAGCAGCGTAGTTTCTTTAGCCAATGAGCAGTTCTTC
V: TRBV7-9; size: -; D: TRBD1; J: TRBJ1-6; CDR3: CASTAGTVPSPLHF; DNA: TGTGCCAGCACAGCGGGGACAGTACCTTCACCCCTCCACTTT
V: TRBV24-1; size: -; D: -; J: TRBJ2-3; CDR3: CATSAGSRATDTQYF; DNA: TGTGCCACCAGTGCCGGCTCCAGGGCGACAGATACGCAGTATTTT
V: TRBV12-5; size: -; D: -; J: TRBJ1-5; CDR3: CASGLDFLTPQLSKPQHF; DNA: TGTGCTAGTGGTTTGGACTTTTTAACTCCCCAACTTAGCAAGCCCCAGCATTTT
V: TRBV10-3; size: -; D: TRBD2; J: TRBJ2-3; CDR3: CAISESTSGGNTQYF; DNA: TGTGCCATCAGTGAGTCTACTAGCGGGGGAAATACGCAGTATTTT
V: TRBV29-1; size: -; D: TRBD2; J: TRBJ2-7; CDR3: CSVAGASGGGDYEQYF; DNA: TGCAGCGTTGCTGGGGCTAGCGGGGGGGGAGACTACGAGCAGTACTTC
V: TRBV7-3; size: -; D: -; J: TRBJ2-7; CDR3: CASSLMPGGDYEQYF; DNA: TGTGCCAGCAGCTTAATGCCAGGGGGGGATTACGAGCAGTACTTC
V: TRBV19; size: -; D: -; J: TRBJ2-1; CDR3: CASSRKGSSYNEQFF; DNA: TGCGCCAGTAGCAGAAAGGGGAGCTCCTACAATGAGCAGTTCTTC
V: TRBV5-1; size: -; D: TRBD2; J: TRBJ2-1; CDR3: CASLGGLEVF; DNA: TGCGCCAGCTTGGGGGGACTAGAGGTCTTC
V: TRBV7-9; size: -; D: TRBD1; J: TRBJ1-1; CDR3: CASSSKRTGVGTEAFF; DNA: TGTGCCAGCAGCTCGAAAAGGACAGGGGTGGGCACTGAAGCTTTCTTT
V: TRBV19; size: once; D: -; J: TRBJ1-1; CDR3: CASSIRPGANTEAFF; DNA: TGTGCCAGTAGTATTCGGCCGGGGGCGAACACTGAAGCTTTCTTT
V: TRBV10-3; size: -; D: -; J: TRBJ2-6; CDR3: CAIWTSGANVLTF; DNA: TGTGCCATCTGGACCTCTGGGGCCAACGTCCTGACTTTC
V: TRBV6-5; size: -; D: TRBD1; J: TRBJ2-2; CDR3: CASRGGPHTGELFF; DNA: TGTGCCAGCAGAGGGGGCCCGCACACCGGGGAGCTGTTTTTT
V: TRBV15; size: -; D: -; J: TRBJ1-6; CDR3: CATKATYNSPLHF; DNA: TGTGCCACCAAGGCCACATATAATTCACCCCTCCACTTT
V: TRBV5-1; size: -; D: -; J: TRBJ2-1; CDR3: CASSLRPTDKGNEQFF; DNA: TGCGCCAGCAGCTTGCGACCAACCGATAAAGGGAATGAGCAGTTCTTC
V: TRBV19; size: -; D: TRBD1; J: TRBJ1-6; CDR3: CASSSRTGGGNSPLHF; DNA: TGTGCCAGTAGTAGCCGGACAGGGGGCGGGAATTCACCCCTCCACTTT
V: TRBV5-6; size: -; D: -; J: TRBJ2-3; CDR3: CASSLRRMRNTQYF; DNA: TGTGCCAGCAGCTTGCGCAGGATGCGGAATACGCAGTATTTT
V: TRBV3-1/TRBV3-2; size: -; D: -; J: TRBJ2-7; CDR3: CASSRGTYQTYEQYF; DNA: TGTGCCAGCAGCCGAGGGACCTATCAAACCTACGAGCAGTACTTC
V: TRBV27; size: -; D: -; J: TRBJ2-3; CDR3: CASSIMGTDTQYF; DNA: TGTGCCAGCAGTATAATGGGCACAGATACGCAGTATTTT
V: TRBV12-3/TRBV12-4; size: -; D: TRBD1; J: TRBJ1-2; CDR3: CASTGGYGYTF; DNA: TGTGCCAGCACAGGGGGGTATGGCTACACCTTC
V: TRBV7-2; size: -; D: -; J: TRBJ2-5; CDR3: CASSLERQEAQYF; DNA: TGTGCCAGCAGCTTAGAACGACAAGAGGCCCAGTACTTC
V: TRBV24-1; size: once; D: -; J: TRBJ1-1; CDR3: CATSDNTEAFF; DNA: TGTGCCACCAGTGATAACACTGAAGCTTTCTTT
V: TRBV28; size: once; D: -; J: TRBJ1-4; CDR3: CASSLEQGMGLDEKLFF; DNA: TGTGCCAGCAGTTTAGAGCAGGGGATGGGCTTGGACGAAAAACTGTTTTTT
V: TRBV18; size: -; D: -; J: TRBJ2-7; CDR3: CASSPPQSYEQYF; DNA: TGTGCCAGCTCACCACCCCAGTCCTACGAGCAGTACTTC
V: TRBV11-2; size: -; D: -; J: TRBJ1-5; CDR3: CASSFTGPFNQPQHF; DNA: TGTGCCAGCAGCTTCACGGGCCCTTTCAATCAGCCCCAGCATTTT
V: TRBV2; size: -; D: -; J: TRBJ2-1; CDR3: CANRYGTDYNEQFF; DNA: TGTGCCAACCGATACGGGACGGACTACAATGAGCAGTTCTTC
V: TRBV6-2/TRBV6-3; size: -; D: TRBD2; J: TRBJ2-5; CDR3: CASSFSGLAGGYQETQYF; DNA: TGTGCCAGCAGTTTCTCAGGACTAGCGGGGGGCTACCAAGAGACCCAGTACTTC
V: TRBV5-1; size: -; D: TRBD2; J: TRBJ2-7; CDR3: CASSLAPSGAYEQYF; DNA: TGCGCCAGCAGCTTGGCCCCTAGCGGGGCCTACGAGCAGTACTTC
V: TRBV9; size: -; D: TRBD2; J: TRBJ2-5; CDR3: CASSVAILAGGQETQYF; DNA: TGTGCCAGCAGCGTAGCTATTCTAGCGGGGGGGCAAGAGACCCAGTACTTC
V: TRBV7-6; size: -; D: TRBD2; J: TRBJ2-7; CDR3: CASSSSGGGLTEQYF; DNA: TGTGCCAGCAGCTCCTCGGGCGGGGGTCTAACCGAGCAGTACTTC